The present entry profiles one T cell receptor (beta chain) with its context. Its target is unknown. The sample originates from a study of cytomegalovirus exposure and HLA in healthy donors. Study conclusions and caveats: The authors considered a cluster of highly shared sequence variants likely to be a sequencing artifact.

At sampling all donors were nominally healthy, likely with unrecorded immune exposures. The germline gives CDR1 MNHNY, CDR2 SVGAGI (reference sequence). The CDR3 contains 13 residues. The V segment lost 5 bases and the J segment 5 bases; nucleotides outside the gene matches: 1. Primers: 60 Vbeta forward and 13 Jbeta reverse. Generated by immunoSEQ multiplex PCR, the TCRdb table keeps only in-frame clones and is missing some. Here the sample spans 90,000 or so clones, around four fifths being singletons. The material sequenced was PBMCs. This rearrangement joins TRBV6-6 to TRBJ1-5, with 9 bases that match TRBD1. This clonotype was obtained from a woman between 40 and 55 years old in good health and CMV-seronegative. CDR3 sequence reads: CASSNRGHQPQHF. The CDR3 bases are TGTGCCAGCAGTAACAGGGGGCATCAGCCCCAGCATTTT.